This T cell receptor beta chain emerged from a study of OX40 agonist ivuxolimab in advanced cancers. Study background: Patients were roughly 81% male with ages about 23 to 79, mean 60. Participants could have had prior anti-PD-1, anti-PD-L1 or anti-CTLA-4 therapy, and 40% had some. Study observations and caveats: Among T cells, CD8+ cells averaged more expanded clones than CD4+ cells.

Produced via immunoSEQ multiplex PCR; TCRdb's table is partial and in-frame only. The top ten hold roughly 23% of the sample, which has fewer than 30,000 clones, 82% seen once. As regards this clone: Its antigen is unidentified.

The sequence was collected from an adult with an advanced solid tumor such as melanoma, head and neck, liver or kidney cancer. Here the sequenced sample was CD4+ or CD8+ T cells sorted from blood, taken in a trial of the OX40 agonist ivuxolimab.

The CDR3 loop reads CASSEATGGGNTIYF. The CDR3 bases are TGTGCCAGCAGTGAAGCCACAGGGGGTGGAAACACCATATATTTT. The rearrangement uses TRBV6-1 and TRBJ1-3, with 8 bases aligning to TRBD1. CDR1 and CDR2 (germline): MNHNS, SASEGT. This CDR3 contains 15 residues. Losses at the gene ends were 0 bases for V and 3 bases for J; bases not matched to a gene: 1.